This T cell receptor beta chain was sequenced in a study of Ad26.COV2.S vaccination and SARS-CoV-2 variants. Study results and caveats: Recipients of either vaccine or placebo displayed similar breadth of non-spike TCRs. Breadth, reportedly substantial, characterized the spike-specific CD8+ and CD4+ T cell responses after vaccination.

Comments on this clone: Its antigen is undetermined.

Described treatment: over 15 received Ad26.COV2.S at low or high dose, single or two shots; roughly five received placebo; per-sample allocation not given. Repertoires come from day 63 after the first vaccine or placebo injection. Aged 18-55 years, donor was enrolled in Boston in 2020. This vaccine is an Ad26 vector that expresses the Wuhan-strain SARS-CoV-2 spike. Clones were read by immunoSEQ multiplex PCR, and TCRdb kept only the in-frame ones, dropping some. This table has some 400,000 clones, about nine tenths appearing once. The sequencing here drew on peripheral blood, taken in a trial of Ad26.COV2.S vaccine versus placebo. This TCR was recovered from a person between 18 and 59 years old who received the Ad26.COV2.S COVID-19 vaccine or a placebo.

CDR3 protein: CASSKGMVGVYEQYF. As DNA, the CDR3 is TGTGCCAGTAGTAAAGGAATGGTTGGGGTCTACGAGCAGTACTTC. The V gene is TRBV19, the J gene TRBJ2-7, with D unclear. From germline, CDR1 is LNHDA and CDR2 SQIVND (reference sequence). This CDR3 is 15 amino acids long. V was cut by 4 bases and J by 3 bases, with 16 bases left in between.